This T cell receptor (beta chain) was identified in a study of shared T cell receptors in the human thymus. Using immunoSEQ multiplex PCR, the repertoire was profiled, and TCRdb retains in-frame clones only, with some absent. Of approximately 660,000 clones in the sample, approximately 87% were seen once. V lost 0 bases, J lost 1 base, and 9 bases lay in between. The CDR3 has 15 residues. The germline V gene encodes CDR1 LGHNA and CDR2 YSLEER. A further study also used this sample, focusing on human thymus T cells.

Sequencing was done on a sample of thymocytes. The V and J genes are TRBV4-3 and TRBJ2-5, with D uncertain. This receptor was obtained from a boy younger than two with a congenital heart defect. The CDR3 sequence: CASSQEMATQETQYF. The CDR3 DNA follows: TGCGCCAGCAGCCAAGAGATGGCCACCCAAGAGACCCAGTACTTC.